This T cell receptor beta chain was recovered during a study of cytomegalovirus exposure and HLA in healthy donors. This clone was detected once. The trim removed 9 bases at V and 4 bases at J, leaving 3 bases unmatched. The CDR3 length is 12 residues. Germline CDR1 is WNHNN and CDR2 is SYGVQD (reference sequence). The PCR used 60 Vbeta and 13 Jbeta primers. The table came from immunoSEQ multiplex PCR; TCRdb's copy has only in-frame clones and leaves some out. Counted here are around 74,000 clones, about 80% occurring once; the ten biggest clones make up 3.4%. The TCR was taken from a man between 40 and 49 years old in good health and CMV-seronegative. The chain joins TRBV10-1 to TRBJ1-3, with 7 bases aligning to TRBD1. The sample comprised PBMCs. CDR3 amino acids: CARLTGGNTIYF. The CDR3 region has the DNA TGCGCCAGACTGACAGGGGGAAACACCATATATTTT.